Given below is one TCR beta chain in context. CDR1 is MNHEY and CDR2 is SVGAGI in the germline V gene. After removal of 5 bases from V and 10 bases from J, the junction contained 2 bases not matched to a gene. This CDR3 region has 11 residues. Treatment: over 15 received Ad26.COV2.S at low or high dose, single or two shots; 5 received placebo; per-sample allocation not given. On day 63 after the first injection, vaccine and placebo recipients gave samples. It was an adult aged 18-55 years in Boston who was the donor. TCRdb's table, derived via immunoSEQ multiplex PCR, lists solely in-frame clones and lacks some. The repertoire holds about 440,000 clones, 90% seen once, with approximately 4.5% in the top ten. These data belong to a study of Ad26.COV2.S vaccination and SARS-CoV-2 variants.

The chain employs TRBV6-5 and TRBJ1-1; 9 nucleotides match TRBD1. This specimen was peripheral blood, taken in a trial of Ad26.COV2.S vaccine versus placebo. The receptor was derived from a person between 18 and 60 years old who received the Ad26.COV2.S COVID-19 vaccine or a placebo. The CDR3 is CASSPGQGAFF. CDR3 coding DNA: TGTGCCAGCAGTCCGGGACAGGGAGCTTTCTTT.